A selection of T cell receptor beta chains follows, all from one sample in a study of beta chain features in type 1 diabetes. Measured with immunoSEQ multiplex PCR; TCRdb has only the in-frame clones, and not every one. The sample holds hundreds of thousands of clones, around 15% seen once. The specimen sequenced was naive CD4+ T cells from blood. These receptors all come from a man aged 18 to 30 in good health. Both conserved end residues are part of each CDR3. Each record gives: V gene, CDR3 length, clone size, J gene, D gene, CDR3 DNA, CDR3 protein. D genes are given only for firm matches. Expanded clones get a size class; other rows say once, few or many, or leave the size out.

>TRBV27|14|NA|TRBJ2-7|TRBD1
TGTGCCAGCAGACTCTCCGGGACAGGGGGCGAGCAGTACTTC
CASRLSGTGGEQYF
>TRBV25-1|14|few|TRBJ1-5|NA
TGTGCCAGCAGTGGTACAGGGAAGACTCAGCCCCAGCATTTT
CASSGTGKTQPQHF
>TRBV4-1|12|NA|TRBJ1-1|NA
TGCGCCAGCAGCCGGACGGACACTGAAGCTTTCTTT
CASSRTDTEAFF
>TRBV7-9|15|NA|TRBJ1-5|NA
TGTGCCAGCAGCCCCGGGCAGACGGACAATCAGCCCCAGCATTTT
CASSPGQTDNQPQHF
>TRBV18|15|NA|TRBJ2-7|TRBD1
TGTGCCAGCTCACCGCGACAGGGCCCTGAGGGGGAGCAGTACTTC
CASSPRQGPEGEQYF
>TRBV27|17|once|TRBJ2-3|TRBD2
TGTGCCAGTCGAACTCCGACTAGCGGGGGGGCCAGCGGTACGCAGTATTTT
CASRTPTSGGASGTQYF
>TRBV19|12|few|TRBJ2-5|TRBD1
TGTGCCAGTCGGACAGGGGTAGAGACCCAGTACTTC
CASRTGVETQYF
>TRBV9|13|few|TRBJ1-1|TRBD1
TGTGCCAGCAGCCGACAGGGCTACACTGAAGCTTTCTTT
CASSRQGYTEAFF
>TRBV12-5|16|NA|TRBJ2-3|TRBD2
TGTGCTAGTGGGTCGGGACTAGCGGGACGGTCGGATACGCAGTATTTT
CASGSGLAGRSDTQYF
>TRBV4-2|14|few|TRBJ2-5|NA
TGTGCCAGCAGCCAGGGACGCTTACAAGAGACCCAGTACTTC
CASSQGRLQETQYF
>TRBV9|11|NA|TRBJ2-7|NA
TGTGCCAGCAGCGCGGAGGGGGAGCAGTACTTC
CASSAEGEQYF
>TRBV18|13|NA|TRBJ2-5|NA
TGTGCCAGCTCACCCACAATCCAAGAGACCCAGTACTTC
CASSPTIQETQYF
>TRBV9|15|few|TRBJ2-2|NA
TGTGCCAGCAGCGTAAGCCCAGGGCACACCGGGGAGCTGTTTTTT
CASSVSPGHTGELFF
>TRBV6-6|16|NA|TRBJ1-1|TRBD1
TGTGCCAGCAGTAATCGGGGACAGGGATCCAACACTGAAGCTTTCTTT
CASSNRGQGSNTEAFF
>TRBV29-1|9|NA|TRBJ1-2|NA
TGCAGCGTTGTTGAGGGCTACACCTTC
CSVVEGYTF
>TRBV27|16|NA|TRBJ1-2|NA
TGTGCCAGCAGTTCACTCCGGACAGACCACGATTCGGGCTACACCTTC
CASSSLRTDHDSGYTF
>TRBV10-3|20|NA|TRBJ2-4|TRBD2
TGTGCCATCAGTGAGACGGGACTAGCGGGAGAGGTTGCGGCCAAAAACATTCAGTACTTC
CAISETGLAGEVAAKNIQYF
>TRBV6-4|13|NA|TRBJ1-2|NA
TGTGCCAGCAGTGACCCTAAGCAACAGTCAGTCACCTTC
CASSDPKQQSVTF
>TRBV7-3|15|NA|TRBJ1-2|TRBD1
TGTGCCAGCAGCCCAAAAATCACAGGGGTGGATGGCTACACCTTC
CASSPKITGVDGYTF
>TRBV4-1|16|few|TRBJ2-3|NA
TGCGCCAGCAGCCAAGAGACAGGCACCAGCACAGATACGCAGTATTTT
CASSQETGTSTDTQYF
>TRBV5-6|16|NA|TRBJ2-3|TRBD2
TGTGCCAGCAGCTTGGTTGCAGCGGGGGGAACATATACGCAGTATTTT
CASSLVAAGGTYTQYF
>TRBV20-1|10|NA|TRBJ2-7|NA
TGCAGCGCGAACTCCTACGAGCAGTACTTC
CSANSYEQYF
>TRBV27|12|NA|TRBJ1-2|NA
TGTGCCAGCAGTCTCGAGGGTTATGGCTACACCTTC
CASSLEGYGYTF
>TRBV7-2|15|NA|TRBJ1-1|TRBD1
TGTGCCAGCAGCCCGGGACAGTCCAGGGGCACTGAAGCTTTCTTT
CASSPGQSRGTEAFF
>TRBV7-2|13|NA|TRBJ2-7|NA
TGTGCCAGCGCCCGGGACGAAAGGGACGAGCAGTACTTC
CASARDERDEQYF
>TRBV2|13|few|TRBJ1-4|NA
TGTGCCAGCACCGCGGGTCTTGGTGAAAAACTGTTTTTT
CASTAGLGEKLFF
>TRBV1|13|NA|TRBJ2-2|NA
TGCACCAGCAGCCATCTTCGACCCGGGGAGCTGTTTTTT
CTSSHLRPGELFF
>TRBV6-5|15|NA|TRBJ2-5|TRBD2
TGTGCCAGCTGCCGCGGGGGGTTAGGCTTAGAGACCCAGTACTTC
CASCRGGLGLETQYF
>TRBV28|17|few|TRBJ2-7|TRBD1
TGTGCCAGCAGTTTGGGACAGGGCGTAGGAGCGAACTACGAGCAGTACTTC
CASSLGQGVGANYEQYF
>TRBV2|13|few|TRBJ2-5|TRBD1
TGTGCCAGCAACAGGGGGCTGGGAGAGACCCAGTACTTC
CASNRGLGETQYF
>TRBV6-5|15|few|TRBJ1-6|NA
TGTGCCAGCAGTTCGGAGCAGACAGACAATTCACCCCTCCACTTT
CASSSEQTDNSPLHF
>TRBV28|12|NA|TRBJ1-2|NA
TGTGCCGGGGCCCGGGGGCGAGGGGGCTACACCTTC
CAGARGRGGYTF
>TRBV4-2|18|few|TRBJ2-1|TRBD2
TGTGCCAGCAGCCAAGCGAGAGGGGGGGGTAGCGGGAACAATGAGCAGTTCTTC
CASSQARGGGSGNNEQFF
>TRBV28|15|NA|TRBJ2-5|TRBD1
TGTGCCAGCAGTTTATCAGGACAGGGTCTGAAGACCCAGTACTTC
CASSLSGQGLKTQYF